These 22 T cell receptor beta chains came from one sample sequenced in a study of shared clonotypes between healthy human individuals. The protocol was immunoSEQ multiplex PCR, while the TCRdb copy is restricted to in-frame clones and leaves out a portion. The sample contains 1,400,000 or so clones, 98% of which appear only once. The material sequenced was naive CD4+ T cells sorted from blood. Indicated subset: CD45RA+ positively selected. The receptors derive from a young man in good health.

The CDR3, as DNA: TGCGCCAGCAGCTACCACAGGGTATGCAATGAGCAGTTCTTC. It specifies CASSYHRVCNEQFF. The rearrangement joins TRBV23-1 to TRBJ2-1; the D gene is possibly TRBD1 (6 bases). TRBV23-1 has ORF status, its function being uncertain. Between the trimmed V and J ends, which lost 6 bases and 6 bases, there was a span of 15 bases. The CDR3 has 14 amino acids.

This clone appeared a single time. The chain couples TRBV5-6 to TRBJ2-4; D is undetermined. Looked up from germline, CDR1 is SGHDT and CDR2 is YYEEEE. Trimming took off 0 bases at V and 0 bases at J, with 4 bases between the two ends. This CDR3 region has 14 residues. CDR3 region: CASSLDRAKNIQYF. As DNA, the CDR3 is TGTGCCAGCAGCTTGGACAGAGCCAAAAACATTCAGTACTTC.

The CDR3 loop reads CASRLIGGLVSNQPQHF. CDR3 coding DNA: TGTGCCAGCAGACTCATCGGGGGTTTGGTGAGCAATCAGCCCCAGCATTTT. The chain combines TRBV7-2 with TRBJ1-5; D might be TRBD1 (5 bases). This CDR3 comprises 17 residues. The V end was cut by 6 bases, the J end by 1 base, with 19 bases between. CDR1 is SGHTA, CDR2 FQGNSA, per germline.

The chain joins TRBV7-8 to TRBJ2-6, with 7 bases that match TRBD1. Germline V gives CDR1 SGHVS, CDR2 FQNEAQ. The V gene end was trimmed by 5 bases and the J gene end by 1 base; junction bases not matched to a gene: 8. The CDR3 extends over 17 amino acids. The CDR3 DNA follows: TGTGCCAGCAGCCCTCGACAGGGCCCATCTGGGGCCAACGTCCTGACTTTC. It encodes CASSPRQGPSGANVLTF.

This rearrangement joins TRBV29-1 to TRBJ2-7, with D possibly being TRBD1 (6 bases). CDR3 length equals 11 residues. Trimming took 6 bases from V and 3 from J, leaving 9 bases between them. The germline V gene encodes CDR1 SQVTM and CDR2 ANQGSEA. DNA of the CDR3: TGCAGCGTGGGGGCCAGCTACGAGCAGTACTTC. Amino acids: CSVGASYEQYF.

The chain has TRBV4-3 and TRBJ2-5; D might be TRBD1 (5 bases). V lost 0 bases, J lost 1 base, and 9 bases lay in between. There are 15 residues in the CDR3. CDR1 is LGHNA and CDR2 is YSLEER in the germline V gene. The CDR3 protein is CASSQDWTFQETQYF. CDR3 nucleotide sequence: TGCGCCAGCAGCCAAGATTGGACATTCCAAGAGACCCAGTACTTC.

This chain connects TRBV4-2 to TRBJ2-3; 7 bases agree with TRBD2. With V trimmed by 1 base and J by 3 bases, 10 bases remained unmatched. CDR3 length equals 17 residues. Germline V lookup: CDR1 LGHNA, CDR2 YNFKEQ. CDR3 DNA sequence: TGTGCCAGCAGCCAAGTTGAGGGCGGGAGTTTGACAGATACGCAGTATTTT. Its protein is CASSQVEGGSLTDTQYF.

This clone was seen a single time. The rearrangement joins TRBV6-5 to TRBJ1-2; TRBD1 aligns across 11 bases. The CDR3 covers 15 residues. J was trimmed by 5 bases and V by 5 bases; bases with no gene match: 7. The germline CDR1 and CDR2 sequences are MNHEY and SVGAGI. The DNA of the CDR3 is TGTGCCAGCAGTCGGGACAGGGGGATACGGTATGGCTACACCTTC. It codes for CASSRDRGIRYGYTF.

As to this clone: Its ends do not fully match the called genes, so a read error is possible. This rearrangement joins TRBV7-7 to TRBJ2-3; TRBD1 aligns across 11 bases. The V gene's germline CDR1 is SSHAT and CDR2 FNYEAQ (reference sequence). There are 14 residues in the CDR3. The CDR3 sequence is CASSRTGGLDTQYF. The DNA for the CDR3 is TGTGCTAGCAGCCGGACAGGGGGCCTAGATACGCAGTATTTT. Together with reference TRBV7-7 and TRBJ2-3, the CDR3 gives the full variable domain: GAGVSQSPRYKVTKRGQDVTLRCDPISSHATLYWYQQALGQGPEFLTYFNYEAQPDKSGLPSDRFSAERPEGSISTLTIQRTEQRDSAMYRCASSRTGGLDTQYFGPGTRLTVL.

This sequence joins TRBV15 and TRBJ2-5; TRBD2 is a possible D gene (5 bases). Germline V gene data show CDR1 as LNHNV and CDR2 as YYDKDF (reference sequence). V was pared by 3 bases and J by 9 bases, with 14 bases between. The CDR3 consists of 13 residues. The CDR3 is CATSSRGLRAQYF. DNA of the CDR3: TGTGCCACCAGCAGTAGAGGGCTTCGGGCCCAGTACTTC.

The V and J genes are TRBV7-9 and TRBJ2-5; a possible D gene is TRBD1 (5 bases). V lost 3 bases and J lost 3, with 11 bases in between. Germline V CDR1 and CDR2: SEHNR, FQNEAQ (reference sequence). This CDR3 has 14 amino acids. This CDR3 is CASSFSVREETQYF. CDR3 DNA: TGTGCCAGCAGCTTTTCTGTCAGGGAAGAGACCCAGTACTTC. The full variable domain, completed using reference TRBV7-9 and TRBJ2-5, is DTGVSQNPRHKITKRGQNVTFRCDPISEHNRLYWYRQTLGQGPEFLTYFQNEAQLEKSRLLSDRFSAERPKGSFSTLEIQRTEQGDSAMYLCASSFSVREETQYFGPGTRLLVL.

The rearrangement links TRBV6-5 to TRBJ1-2; D gene uncertain. The germline CDR1 and CDR2 sequences are MNHEY and SVGAGI. The CDR3 has 13 residues. V was pared by 2 bases and J by 6 bases, with 10 bases between. As DNA, the CDR3 is TGTGCCAGCAGTTACGGCCTGGTTCATGGCTACACCTTC. It specifies CASSYGLVHGYTF.

This chain joins TRBV7-9 and TRBJ2-6, with D possibly being TRBD1 or TRBD2 (5 bases each). This CDR3 comprises 17 residues. V lost 2 bases to trimming and J lost 0 bases, with 11 bases between them. Germline V gene sequence: CDR1 SEHNR, CDR2 FQNEAQ (reference sequence). CDR3 sequence reads: CASSLFGTGSGANVLTF. The CDR3 region has the DNA TGTGCCAGCAGCTTATTCGGGACCGGCTCTGGGGCCAACGTCCTGACTTTC. Full variable domain (rest looked up from reference TRBV7-9 and TRBJ2-6): DTGVSQNPRHKITKRGQNVTFRCDPISEHNRLYWYRQTLGQGPEFLTYFQNEAQLEKSRLLSDRFSAERPKGSFSTLEIQRTEQGDSAMYLCASSLFGTGSGANVLTFGAGSRLTVL.

On this clone: At one end, the junction sequence differs from germline, possibly due to a read error. V is TRBV7-9 and J is TRBJ2-1; a weak D match, TRBD1 (6 bases). The CDR3 contains 16 residues. In germline, CDR1 is SEHNR, CDR2 FQNEAQ (reference sequence). The CDR3 here is CASSPLPDSSNNEQFF. CDR3 bases: TGTGCCAGCAGCCCCCTCCCGGACAGCTCCAACAATGAGCAGTTCTTC.

The chain uses TRBV10-2 and TRBJ2-5, with D perhaps TRBD1 or TRBD2 (5 bases each). This CDR3 contains 14 residues. With 5 bases removed from V and 5 bases from J, the gap between germline ends came to 15 bases. Germline CDR1 and CDR2: WSHSY and SAAADI. CDR3 amino acids: CASSWTGEGETQYF. The CDR3 coding sequence is TGCGCCAGCAGTTGGACGGGCGAGGGGGAGACCCAGTACTTC.

The rearrangement uses TRBV28 and TRBJ2-7; either TRBD1 or TRBD2 may supply D (5 bases each). The CDR3 sequence is 14 residues long. The germline CDR1 and CDR2 sequences are MDHEN and SYDVKM. Trimming pared 6 bases from V and 3 bases from J, leaving 15 bases between. CDR3 nucleotides: TGTGCCAGCAGCCTACCCCTGGGGGTCTACGAGCAGTACTTC. It yields the protein CASSLPLGVYEQYF. The complete variable domain, with remaining parts taken from reference TRBV28 and TRBJ2-7, reads DVKVTQSSRYLVKRTGEKVFLECVQDMDHENMFWYRQDPGLGLRLIYFSYDVKMKEKGDIPEGYSVSREKKERFSLILESASTNQTSMYLCASSLPLGVYEQYFGPGTRLTVT.

V gene TRBV10-2 combines with J gene TRBJ2-1; 10 bases are a match to TRBD2. Trimming at V came to 7 bases and at J to 0 bases, leaving 6 bases not matched to a gene. CDR1 WSHSY and CDR2 SAAADI come from the germline V gene. This CDR3 comprises 16 residues. CDR3 protein: CASIGLADSSYNEQFF. The CDR3 DNA reads as TGCGCCAGCATTGGACTAGCGGATAGCTCCTACAATGAGCAGTTCTTC.

The genes are TRBV10-3 and TRBJ2-5; TRBD1 aligns across 9 bases. Germline loops: CDR1 ENHRY, CDR2 SYGVKD. The ends lost 6 bases at V and 3 bases at J; junction bases unmatched: 8. The CDR3 runs 15 residues. The CDR3 loop is CAISRDRAREETQYF. The CDR3 region has the DNA TGTGCCATCAGCCGGGACAGGGCGCGGGAAGAGACCCAGTACTTC.

This chain connects TRBV27 to TRBJ1-1; D call uncertain. Trimming pared 3 bases from V and 4 bases from J, leaving 12 bases between. The CDR3 runs to 14 residues. From germline, CDR1 is MNHEY and CDR2 SMNVEV (reference sequence). The CDR3 is CASSFKSESTEAFF. The DNA of the CDR3 is TGTGCCAGCAGTTTTAAATCAGAGAGCACTGAAGCTTTCTTT.

This clone was seen just once. The chain combines TRBV7-6 with TRBJ2-1; the match to TRBD1 covers 10 bases. Germline V gene lookup returns CDR1 SGHVS and CDR2 FNYEAQ. The CDR3 runs 15 residues. V dropped 7 bases and J dropped 5; count of bases not matched to a gene: 8. The CDR3 bases are TGTGCCAGCACCGAAGGGGGACAGGGGAACAATGAGCAGTTCTTC. It specifies CASTEGGQGNNEQFF.

The chain is built from TRBV5-5 and TRBJ2-1; tentative D call: TRBD2 (6 bases). The CDR3 spans 15 residues. V was cut by 4 bases and J by 8 bases, with 19 bases left in between. The germline V gene has CDR1 SGHKS and CDR2 YYEKEE (reference sequence). CDR3 residues: CASSLGGAQSDEQFF. The CDR3, as DNA: TGTGCCAGCAGCCTGGGCGGGGCTCAGTCAGATGAGCAGTTCTTC.

The chain links TRBV10-3 to TRBJ2-1, with D possibly matching TRBD2 (5 bases). This CDR3 is 15 amino acids long. Germline lookup yields CDR1 ENHRY and CDR2 SYGVKD. The V end lost 4 bases, the J end lost 8 bases, and 18 bases lay between the germline ends. The CDR3 region has the DNA TGTGCCATCAGTGGGGCAGGACCGGGGAGAGATGAGCAGTTCTTC. It yields the protein CAISGAGPGRDEQFF.